Listed below are T cell receptor beta chains from one sample, sequenced in a study of cytomegalovirus exposure and HLA in healthy donors. TCRdb keeps only in-frame clones here, not all; method: immunoSEQ multiplex PCR. The sample contains 230,000 or so clones, about 90% of which appear only once. The sequencing sample was made of PBMCs. These receptors all stem from a girl aged 2 to 9 in good health and CMV-seronegative. CDR3s leave out the opening cysteine and the closing phenylalanine or tryptophan.

TRBJ1-4 | TRBV6-4 | ASSGSLTTNEKLF
TRBJ1-4 | TRBV5-1 | ASSLLNEKLF
TRBJ2-1 | TRBV29-1 | SVDALAGGRRNEQF
TRBJ2-1 | TRBV5-4 | ASSLTSGQYNEQF
TRBJ2-5 | TRBV7-7 | ASSPRLADQETQY
TRBJ1-1 | TRBV27 | ASSFLLTGGAGTEAF
TRBJ2-6 | TRBV18 | ASSTGVTGANVLT
TRBJ2-5 | TRBV20-1 | SAQAQETQY
TRBJ2-1 | TRBV29-1 | SVAVLSYNEQF
TRBJ1-5 | TRBV13 | ASSLRGGDQPQH
TRBJ1-3 | TRBV5-4 | ASSPDTRGNTIY
TRBJ2-2 | TRBV11-3 | ASSQGAGELF
TRBJ2-1 | TRBV10-3 | AINRDHTYNEQF
TRBJ2-6 | TRBV27 | ASSYSGANVLT
TRBJ1-2 | TRBV5-1 | ASSLSGWEAYGYT
TRBJ1-2 | TRBV6-5 | ASSRTPGGYGYT
TRBJ2-1 | TRBV7-8 | ASRTTTGQFGDEQF
TRBJ1-1 | TRBV6-1 | ASSEFPPAAGDTEAF
TRBJ1-2 | TRBV19 | ASTGGYYGYT
TRBJ2-6 | TRBV19 | ASSPWTGASGANVLT
TRBJ1-1 | TRBV6-6 | ASSPGQLNTEAF
TRBJ2-1 | TRBV11-3 | ASSLATSSYNEQF
TRBJ2-7 | TRBV7-9 | SSSGSSGHSKTYEQY
TRBJ2-1 | TRBV7-6 | ASSLGLAGAWDEQF
TRBJ1-1 | TRBV7-8 | ASSKRNTEAF
. | TRBV2 | ASREGDYEQY
TRBJ2-1 | TRBV4-1 | ASSQGDRAYEQF
TRBJ2-5 | TRBV7-9 | ASSLGLAAQETQY
TRBJ2-3 | TRBV5-1 | ASSFASGGPDTQY
TRBJ2-7 | TRBV11-2 | ASSLARGTYEQY
TRBJ1-4 | TRBV6-1 | ASSESTGSFNEKLF
TRBJ1-1 | TRBV5-6 | ASSLPSGLPTEAF
TRBJ2-7 | TRBV2 | ASSEQGRSYEQY
TRBJ2-7 | TRBV6-1 | ASSGPTGAGEQY
TRBJ1-2 | TRBV7-9 | ASRQHSGYGYT
TRBJ2-1 | TRBV5-4 | ASSSGLAGGPYEQF
TRBJ2-6 | TRBV30 | AWVLGANVLT
TRBJ2-4 | TRBV18 | ASSLLTSHDKNIQY
TRBJ2-3 | TRBV7-3 | ASSLMGGSTDTQY
TRBJ1-1 | TRBV19 | ASSTARTEKTEAF
TRBJ1-5 | TRBV30 | AWTPTGLYQPQH
TRBJ2-2 | TRBV19 | ASTIGLSDTGELF
TRBJ2-2 | TRBV5-4 | ASSLTGMTGELF
TRBJ1-2 | TRBV14 | ASSHEPQRGYT
TRBJ1-5 | TRBV27 | ASSHRGPDQPQH